This TCR beta chain emerged from a study of patients and donors after allogeneic stem cell transplantation. The V gene's germline CDR1 is KGHSH and CDR2 LQKENI. CDR3 length: 16 amino acids. V trimming: 4 bases; J trimming: 3 bases; junction bases outside the gene matches: 6. TCRdb recomputed calls from the RT-PCR reads with MiXCR, one row per CDR3 protein. The sample carries about 960,000 distinct CDR3 sequences, about a sixth recorded once. Input material: blood, either unsorted or a sorted T cell fraction (not recorded which). The source of this sequence is a human donor who was either an allogeneic HSCT recipient or a stem cell or donor lymphocyte infusion donor (not recorded which). It is not recorded whose cells these are; they may come from a transplant donor. This chain joins TRBV18 and TRBJ2-3, with TRBD2 matching over 11 bases. CDR3 sequence (DNA): TGTGCCAGCTCACGGCTAGCGGGGGGCCAAACAGATACGCAGTATTTT. This codes for CASSRLAGGQTDTQYF.